Listed here is a single T cell receptor (beta chain). Its target is not known. A junction boundary mismatches the germline segment, possibly from a read error. Data came from immunoSEQ multiplex PCR; TCRdb stores just in-frame clones and leaves some out. The sample yields around 2.3 million clones, around 95% seen once. This sample was included in a study of shared clonotypes between healthy human individuals. Overall study results and limits: Depth of sequencing was expected to influence donor clonotype sharing.

This CDR3 has 15 amino acids. Germline V gives CDR1 SSHAT, CDR2 FNYEAQ (reference sequence). Adults of Caucasian background living in Nashville, Tennessee made up all donors. J is TRBJ2-3 and V is TRBV7-7; tentative D call: TRBD2 (6 bases). The receptor was derived from a man between 18 and 35 years old in good health. Specimen: naive CD4+ T cells sorted from blood. Subset described: CD45RA+ positively selected. The CDR3 here is CASSLDGSHTDTQYF. The CDR3 DNA is TGTGCTAGCAGCTTAGACGGGAGCCACACAGATACGCAGTATTTT.